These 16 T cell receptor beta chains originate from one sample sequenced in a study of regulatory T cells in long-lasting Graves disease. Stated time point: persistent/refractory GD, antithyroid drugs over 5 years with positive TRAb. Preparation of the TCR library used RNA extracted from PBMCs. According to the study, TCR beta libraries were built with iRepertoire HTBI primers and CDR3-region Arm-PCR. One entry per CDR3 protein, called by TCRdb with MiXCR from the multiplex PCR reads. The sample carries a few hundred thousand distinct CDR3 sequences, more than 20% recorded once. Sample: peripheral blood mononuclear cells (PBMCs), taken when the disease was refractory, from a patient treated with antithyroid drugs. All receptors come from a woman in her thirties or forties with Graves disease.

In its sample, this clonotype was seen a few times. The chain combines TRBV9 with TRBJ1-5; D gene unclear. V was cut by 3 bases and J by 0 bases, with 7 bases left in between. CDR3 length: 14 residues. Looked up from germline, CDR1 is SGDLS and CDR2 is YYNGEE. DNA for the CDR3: TGTGCCAGCAGCGGTGTTAATAGCAATCAGCCCCAGCATTTT. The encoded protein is CASSGVNSNQPQHF.

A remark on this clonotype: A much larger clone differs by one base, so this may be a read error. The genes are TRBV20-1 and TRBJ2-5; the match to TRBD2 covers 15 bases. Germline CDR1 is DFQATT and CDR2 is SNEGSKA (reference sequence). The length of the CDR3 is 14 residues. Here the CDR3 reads CSASGTSGRSNQHF. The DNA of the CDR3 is TGCAGTGCTAGTGGGACTAGCGGGAGGAGTAACCAGCACTTC.

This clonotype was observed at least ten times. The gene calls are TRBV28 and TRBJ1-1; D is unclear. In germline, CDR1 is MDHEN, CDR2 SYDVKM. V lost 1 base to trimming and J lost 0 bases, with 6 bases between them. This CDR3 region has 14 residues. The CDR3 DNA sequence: TGTGCCAGCAGTTTATCAGGCATGAACACTGAAGCTTTCTTT. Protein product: CASSLSGMNTEAFF.

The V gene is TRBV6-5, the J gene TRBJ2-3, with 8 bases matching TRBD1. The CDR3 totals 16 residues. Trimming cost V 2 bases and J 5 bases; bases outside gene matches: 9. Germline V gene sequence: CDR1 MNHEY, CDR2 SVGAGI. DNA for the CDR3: TGTGCCAGCAGTTACACCGCCGGGACAGGTTTAGATACGCAGTATTTT. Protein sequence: CASSYTAGTGLDTQYF.

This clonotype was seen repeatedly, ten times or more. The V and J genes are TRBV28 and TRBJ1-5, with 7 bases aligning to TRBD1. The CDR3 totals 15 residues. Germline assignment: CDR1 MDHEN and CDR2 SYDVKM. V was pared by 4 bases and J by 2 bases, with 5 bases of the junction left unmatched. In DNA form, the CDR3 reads TGTGCCAGCAGTTCTTCCGGGACAGGCAATCAGCCCCAGCATTTT. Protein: CASSSSGTGNQPQHF. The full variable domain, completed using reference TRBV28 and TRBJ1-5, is DVKVTQSSRYLVKRTGEKVFLECVQDMDHENMFWYRQDPGLGLRLIYFSYDVKMKEKGDIPEGYSVSREKKERFSLILESASTNQTSMYLCASSSSGTGNQPQHFGDGTRLSIL.

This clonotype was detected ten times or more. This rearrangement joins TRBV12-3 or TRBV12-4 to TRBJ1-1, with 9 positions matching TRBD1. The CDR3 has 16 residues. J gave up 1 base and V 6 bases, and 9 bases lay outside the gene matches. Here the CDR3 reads CASRTGTGTANTEAFF. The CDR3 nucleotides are TGTGCCAGCAGGACCGGGACAGGGACAGCGAACACTGAAGCTTTCTTT.

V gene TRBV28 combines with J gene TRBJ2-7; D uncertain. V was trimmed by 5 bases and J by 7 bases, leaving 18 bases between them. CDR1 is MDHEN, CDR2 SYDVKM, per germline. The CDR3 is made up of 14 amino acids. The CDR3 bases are TGTGCCAGCAGTCTCTCCGGGCCCGGACGTGAGCAGTACTTC. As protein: CASSLSGPGREQYF.

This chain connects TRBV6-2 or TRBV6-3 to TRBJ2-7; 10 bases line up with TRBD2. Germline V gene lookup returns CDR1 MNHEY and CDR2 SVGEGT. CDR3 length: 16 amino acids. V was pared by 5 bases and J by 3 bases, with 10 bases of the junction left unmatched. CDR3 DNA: TGTGCCAGCAGTCGATTTGGGGCTAGCGGGAGCTACGAGCAGTACTTC. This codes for CASSRFGASGSYEQYF.

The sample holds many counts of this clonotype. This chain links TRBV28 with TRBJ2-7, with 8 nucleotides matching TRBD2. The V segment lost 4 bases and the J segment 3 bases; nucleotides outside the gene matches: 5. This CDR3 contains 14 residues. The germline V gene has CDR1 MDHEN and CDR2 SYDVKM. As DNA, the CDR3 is TGTGCCAGCAGTTCCCCGGGGGGGTTCTACGAGCAGTACTTC. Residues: CASSSPGGFYEQYF.

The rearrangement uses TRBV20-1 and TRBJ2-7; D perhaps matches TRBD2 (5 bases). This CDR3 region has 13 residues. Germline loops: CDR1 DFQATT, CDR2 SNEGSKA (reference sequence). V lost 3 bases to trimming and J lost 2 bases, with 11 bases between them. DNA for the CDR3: TGCAGTGCTAGTCCTAGCTCTACCTACGAGCAGTACTTC. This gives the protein CSASPSSTYEQYF.

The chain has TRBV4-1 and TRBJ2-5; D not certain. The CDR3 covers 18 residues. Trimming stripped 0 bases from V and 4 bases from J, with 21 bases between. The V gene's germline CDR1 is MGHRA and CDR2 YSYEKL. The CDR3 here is CASSQDFLAFRERETQYF. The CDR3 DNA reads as TGCGCCAGCAGCCAAGATTTTTTGGCCTTCCGCGAACGAGAGACCCAGTACTTC.

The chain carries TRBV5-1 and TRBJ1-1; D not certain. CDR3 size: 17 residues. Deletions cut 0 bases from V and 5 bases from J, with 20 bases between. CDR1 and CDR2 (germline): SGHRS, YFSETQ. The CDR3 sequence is CASSLVARSRPTTEAFF. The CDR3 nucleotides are TGCGCCAGCAGCTTGGTTGCCAGGTCAAGACCGACGACTGAAGCTTTCTTT.

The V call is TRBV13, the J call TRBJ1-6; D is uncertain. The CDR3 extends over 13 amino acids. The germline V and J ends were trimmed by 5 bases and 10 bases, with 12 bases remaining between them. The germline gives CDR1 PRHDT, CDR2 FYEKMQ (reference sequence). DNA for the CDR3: TGTGCCAGCAGCCGAAGCATGGTGTCACCCCTCCACTTT. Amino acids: CASSRSMVSPLHF.

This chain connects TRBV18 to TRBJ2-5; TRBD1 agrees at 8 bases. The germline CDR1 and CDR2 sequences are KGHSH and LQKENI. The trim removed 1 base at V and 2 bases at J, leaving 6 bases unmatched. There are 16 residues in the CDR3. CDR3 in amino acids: CASSPRGTGIQETQYF. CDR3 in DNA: TGTGCCAGCTCACCACGCGGGACAGGCATACAAGAGACCCAGTACTTC.

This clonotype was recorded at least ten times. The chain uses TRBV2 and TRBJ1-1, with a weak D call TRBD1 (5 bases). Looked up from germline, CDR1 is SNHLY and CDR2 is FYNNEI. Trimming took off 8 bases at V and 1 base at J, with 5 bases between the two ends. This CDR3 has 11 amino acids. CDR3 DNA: TGTGCCAGCCAGGGGAACACTGAAGCTTTCTTT. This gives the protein CASQGNTEAFF.

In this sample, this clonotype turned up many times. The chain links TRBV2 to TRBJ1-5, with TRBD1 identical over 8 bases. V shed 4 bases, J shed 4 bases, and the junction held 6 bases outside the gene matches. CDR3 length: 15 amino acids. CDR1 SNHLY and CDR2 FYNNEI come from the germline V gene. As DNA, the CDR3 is TGTGCCAGCAGTGTTCGACAGGGGAGGAATCAGCCCCAGCATTTT. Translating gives CASSVRQGRNQPQHF.